The clone carrying this T cell receptor beta chain was counted a few times. Trimming shortened V by 4 bases and J by 4 bases, and 13 bases separated the two germline ends. CDR1 and CDR2 from the germline V gene are GTSNPN and SVGIG (reference sequence). The length of the CDR3 is 13 residues. With 60 Vbeta and 13 Jbeta primers, the PCR was carried out. Only in-frame clones appear in the TCRdb table, and some are missing; sequencing was by immunoSEQ multiplex PCR. This table holds 30,000 to 45,000 clones, roughly 85% found once. These data are taken from a study of cytomegalovirus exposure and HLA in healthy donors.

The rearrangement links TRBV30 to TRBJ1-2; no clear D. The origin of this receptor is a woman aged 35 to 49 in good health and CMV-seropositive. Sample: PBMCs. The CDR3 DNA reads TGTGCCTGGATCTCCGGGGAGGGCTATGGCTACACCTTC. It translates to CAWISGEGYGYTF.